The sequence of this TCR beta chain was determined in a study of blood T cell repertoires in COVID-19. Study-wide background: Sources were T cells, B-cell-depleted T cells, or PBMCs; the material itself was cDNA or gDNA.

Patients at the Seattle site were enrolled during active infection and followed longitudinally. The length of the CDR3 is 15 residues. The germline V gene has CDR1 SQVTM and CDR2 ANQGSEA. V was clipped by 7 bases and J by 5 bases; unmatched bases: 16. Original analysis: From reference gene primer amplification, estimates of nucleated cell counts were derived. Assay used: immunoSEQ multiplex PCR; TCRdb lists only in-frame clones, some missing. The V and J calls and clone size were taken over from that table, and D and trimming were inferred from the DNA. The table lists over 70,000 clones, 85% of them singletons.

The sequenced sample was peripheral blood. The clonotype comes from a man aged 55-75 years with COVID-19, enrolled during active disease. V is TRBV29-1 and J is TRBJ2-5, with TRBD2 identical over 7 bases. Written as DNA, the CDR3 is TGCAGCGCACAGCTTGGGGGGAGCGGGATGGAGACCCAGTACTTC. Translation gives CSAQLGGSGMETQYF.